A single TCR beta chain is shown here with its context. This entry belongs to a study of post-analysis software for immune sequencing data. The CDR3 is made up of 16 amino acids. With 5 bases clipped from V and 1 base from J, the junction kept 8 bases outside the gene matches. Germline lookup yields CDR1 SGHNT and CDR2 YENEEA. The library was made from cDNA and included unique molecular identifiers. From the PCR reads, TCRdb called clonotypes with MiXCR, one entry per CDR3 protein. The repertoire holds about 160,000 distinct CDR3 sequences, with roughly 35% as singletons. The TCR comes from a girl between 5 and 17 years old with multiple sclerosis. The specimen was blood, collected after autologous hematopoietic stem cell transplantation. The chain joins TRBV11-3 to TRBJ2-3, with 8 bases identical to TRBD2. CDR3 residues: CASSRGLSGGTDTQYF. As DNA, the CDR3 is TGTGCCAGCAGCCGCGGACTTAGCGGGGGCACAGATACGCAGTATTTT.